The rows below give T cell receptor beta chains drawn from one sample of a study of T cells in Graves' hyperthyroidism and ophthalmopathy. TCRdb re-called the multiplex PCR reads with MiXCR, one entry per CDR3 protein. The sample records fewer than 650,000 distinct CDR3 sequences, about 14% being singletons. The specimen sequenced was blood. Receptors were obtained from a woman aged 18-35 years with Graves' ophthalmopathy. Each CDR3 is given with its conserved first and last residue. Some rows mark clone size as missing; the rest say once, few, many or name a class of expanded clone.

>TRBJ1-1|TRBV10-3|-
CAISGKGLDTEAFF
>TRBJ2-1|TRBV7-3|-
CASSLGTSGRTAKFF
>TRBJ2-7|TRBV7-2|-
CASSTGGGVGRIYEQYF
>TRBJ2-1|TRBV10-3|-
CAIRDNTQGSTPGEQFF
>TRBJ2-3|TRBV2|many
CASSVGLAGLRFTDTQYF
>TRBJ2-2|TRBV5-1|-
CASSLATGRGTGELFF
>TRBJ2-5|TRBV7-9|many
CASSPTRIGETQYF
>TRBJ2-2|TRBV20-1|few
CSARSDWILGGELFF
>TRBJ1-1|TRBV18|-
CASSRIYRQGGNTEAFF
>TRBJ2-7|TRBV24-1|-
CATRRVEGPPYEQYF
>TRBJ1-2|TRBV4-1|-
CASSQGSGVYGYTF
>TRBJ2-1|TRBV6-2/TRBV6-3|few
CASSSPAGAVSSYNEQFF
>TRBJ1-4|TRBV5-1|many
CASSPTPEGAGEKLFF
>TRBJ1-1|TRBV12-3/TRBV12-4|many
CASSLQGARSNEAFF
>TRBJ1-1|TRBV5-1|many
CASSFTGQVNTEAFF
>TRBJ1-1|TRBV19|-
CASKGGSLNTEAFF
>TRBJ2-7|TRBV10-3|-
CAISEGGQGAPNEQYF
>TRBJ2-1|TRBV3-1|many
CASSQRYTSGEGGNEQFF
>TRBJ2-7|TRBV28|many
CASSSEGRASLLYEQYF
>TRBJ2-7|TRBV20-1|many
CSAHRAGGRYEQYF
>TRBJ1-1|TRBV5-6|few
CASSSPGEDGEMNTEAFF
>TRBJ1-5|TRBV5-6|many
CASSLVGTGDQPQHF
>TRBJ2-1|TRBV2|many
CASSEAPTSRYNEQFF
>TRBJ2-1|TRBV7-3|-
CASSPTGAYEQFF
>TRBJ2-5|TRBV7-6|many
CASSLVRGRETQYF
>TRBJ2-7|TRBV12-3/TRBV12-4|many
CASSLRRGESSYEQYF
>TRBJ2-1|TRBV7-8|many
CASSYLGTSFNEQFF
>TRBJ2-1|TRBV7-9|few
CASSSRVAHHNEQFF
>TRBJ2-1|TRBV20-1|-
CSASGTSGNEQFF
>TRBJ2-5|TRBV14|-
CASSQGVEGYQETQYF
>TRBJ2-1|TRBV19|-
CASSSGTGELSEQFF
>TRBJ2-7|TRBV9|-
CASSVDGGTYEQYF
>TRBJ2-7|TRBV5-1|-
CASSLGGQKGYEQYF
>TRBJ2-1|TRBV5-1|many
CASSWTSGRVSSYNEQFF
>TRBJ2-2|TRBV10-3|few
CAISELGQGPPELFF
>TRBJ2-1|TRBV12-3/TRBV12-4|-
CASSPFSSYNEQFF
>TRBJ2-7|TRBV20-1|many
CSAGRRSYEQYF
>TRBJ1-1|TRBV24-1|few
CATSEGQGNTEAFF
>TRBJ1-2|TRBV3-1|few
CASSQEGKGASNYGYTF
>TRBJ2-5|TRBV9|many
CASSVGGVPETQYF
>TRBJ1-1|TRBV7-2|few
CASSLRSGQGKTEAFF
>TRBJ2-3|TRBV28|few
CASNTIAPPTDTQYF
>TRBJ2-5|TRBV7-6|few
CASSFGLARETQYF
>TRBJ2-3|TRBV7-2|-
CASSSSGVDTQYF
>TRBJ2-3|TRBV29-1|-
CSGGQGARDTDTQYF
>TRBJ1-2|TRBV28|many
CASSLPQGARNGYTF
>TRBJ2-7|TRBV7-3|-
CASSVGQGSGQYF
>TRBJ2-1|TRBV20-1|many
CSARSSGSSNEQFF
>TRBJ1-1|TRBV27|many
CASSRGGSGTEAFF
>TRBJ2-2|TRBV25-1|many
CASSPDRVNTGELFF
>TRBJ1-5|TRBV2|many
CASRLRGNGNQPQHF
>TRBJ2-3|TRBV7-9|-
CASTQREGLLTDTQYF
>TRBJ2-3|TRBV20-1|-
CSAREGASGSFTDTQYF
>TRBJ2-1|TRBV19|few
CASSRGTSGVHSYNEQFF
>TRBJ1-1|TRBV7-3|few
CASSWTADTEAFF